These T cell receptor beta chains were read from a single sample in a study of T cell responses to AZD1222 COVID-19 vaccine. The assay was immunoSEQ multiplex PCR, and TCRdb's table has in-frame clones only and misses some. The sample lists approximately 90,000 clones; about 87% were seen once. Here the sequenced sample was peripheral blood, taken on day 0 of AZD1222 vaccination. The receptors were sampled from an adult in good health. The CDR3 runs from the conserved cysteine through the conserved F or W. The D gene is left open where the match is weak. Some rows mark clone size as missing; the rest say once, few, many or name a class of expanded clone.

D: -; J: TRBJ2-6; size: -; V: TRBV10-3; CDR3: CAISEVGAGANVLTF; DNA: TGTGCCATCAGTGAAGTAGGGGCTGGGGCCAACGTCCTGACTTTC
D: TRBD2; J: TRBJ2-7; size: -; V: TRBV5-1; CDR3: CASSPNPSGSIYEQYF; DNA: TGCGCCAGCAGCCCAAACCCTAGCGGGAGTATATACGAGCAGTACTTC
D: -; J: TRBJ2-1; size: -; V: TRBV13; CDR3: CASTLRDVAGEQFF; DNA: TGTGCCAGCACCCTCCGGGATGTAGCTGGCGAGCAGTTCTTC
D: -; J: TRBJ1-1; size: -; V: TRBV7-2; CDR3: CASSKGNMNTEAFF; DNA: TGTGCCAGCAGCAAGGGGAATATGAACACTGAAGCTTTCTTT
D: -; J: TRBJ1-1; size: -; V: TRBV21-1; CDR3: CASSRQEKNTEAFF; DNA: TGTGCCAGCAGTAGACAGGAGAAGAACACTGAAGCTTTCTTT
D: -; J: TRBJ1-2; size: once; V: TRBV6-2/TRBV6-3; CDR3: CASSIQGSYGYTF; DNA: TGTGCCAGCAGTATACAGGGATCCTATGGCTACACCTTC
D: TRBD2; J: TRBJ2-4; size: -; V: TRBV4-1; CDR3: CASSPGLAAGRAKNIQYF; DNA: TGCGCCAGCAGCCCCGGACTAGCGGCTGGGAGGGCCAAAAACATTCAGTACTTC
D: -; J: TRBJ2-3; size: -; V: TRBV28; CDR3: CASRKGGTDTQYF; DNA: TGTGCCAGCAGAAAGGGGGGGACAGATACGCAGTATTTT
D: -; J: TRBJ1-4; size: -; V: TRBV10-3; CDR3: CAISDTVNEKLFF; DNA: TGTGCCATCAGTGATACAGTTAATGAAAAACTGTTTTTT
D: TRBD2; J: TRBJ2-7; size: once; V: TRBV28; CDR3: CASSSLAGSAYEQYF; DNA: TGTGCCAGCAGTTCACTAGCGGGATCGGCGTACGAGCAGTACTTC
D: TRBD2; J: TRBJ2-7; size: -; V: TRBV2; CDR3: CASKEGLADSYEQYF; DNA: TGTGCCAGCAAGGAGGGACTAGCGGATTCCTACGAGCAGTACTTC
D: TRBD2; J: TRBJ2-7; size: -; V: TRBV3-1/TRBV3-2; CDR3: CASSHPGGFSEQYF; DNA: TGTGCCAGCAGCCACCCGGGGGGGTTCAGCGAGCAGTACTTC
D: -; J: TRBJ1-1; size: -; V: TRBV27; CDR3: CASSAVAVNTEAFF; DNA: TGTGCCAGCAGTGCGGTGGCAGTGAACACTGAAGCTTTCTTT
D: -; J: TRBJ2-2; size: -; V: TRBV24-1; CDR3: CATSDRPGELFF; DNA: TGTGCCACCAGTGACCGGCCCGGGGAGCTGTTTTTT
D: -; J: TRBJ1-1; size: -; V: TRBV6-5; CDR3: CASSYAGLRNTEAFF; DNA: TGTGCCAGCAGTTACGCCGGGTTGAGGAACACTGAAGCTTTCTTT
D: -; J: TRBJ1-6; size: -; V: TRBV7-8; CDR3: CASSPHRVQSPLHF; DNA: TGTGCCAGCAGCCCGCACAGGGTCCAATCACCCCTCCACTTT
D: -; J: TRBJ2-7; size: -; V: TRBV27; CDR3: CASSLDFNLDNEQYF; DNA: TGTGCCAGCAGCCTGGACTTCAACCTCGACAACGAGCAGTACTTC
D: -; J: TRBJ2-5; size: -; V: TRBV5-1; CDR3: CASSLGHGSGETQYF; DNA: TGCGCCAGCAGCTTGGGCCATGGTAGCGGAGAGACCCAGTACTTC
D: -; J: TRBJ2-1; size: -; V: TRBV5-1; CDR3: CASSLQGFGEQFF; DNA: TGCGCCAGCAGCCTACAGGGTTTCGGCGAGCAGTTCTTC
D: TRBD2; J: TRBJ2-1; size: -; V: TRBV5-8; CDR3: CASSLLAGVGEQFF; DNA: TGTGCCAGCAGCTTGTTAGCGGGAGTGGGTGAGCAGTTCTTC
D: -; J: TRBJ1-2; size: -; V: TRBV4-1; CDR3: CASSQNQGIYGYTF; DNA: TGCGCCAGCAGCCAAAATCAGGGAATCTATGGCTACACCTTC
D: TRBD2; J: TRBJ2-7; size: -; V: TRBV5-6; CDR3: CASSLGTSGRTYEQYF; DNA: TGTGCCAGCAGCCTTGGGACTAGCGGGAGGACTTACGAGCAGTACTTC
D: -; J: TRBJ2-7; size: -; V: TRBV21-1; CDR3: CASPYEQYF; DNA: TGTGCCAGCCCCTACGAGCAGTACTTC
D: -; J: TRBJ1-6; size: -; V: TRBV5-1; CDR3: CASSPADYNSPLHF; DNA: TGCGCCAGCAGCCCTGCGGACTATAATTCACCCCTCCACTTT
D: -; J: TRBJ1-3; size: -; V: TRBV18; CDR3: CASSPRPVKGGNTIYF; DNA: TGTGCCAGCTCACCACGGCCGGTTAAGGGGGGAAACACCATATATTTT
D: TRBD2; J: TRBJ2-3; size: -; V: TRBV5-1; CDR3: CASSLGLVATDTQYF; DNA: TGCGCCAGCAGCTTAGGACTAGTTGCCACAGATACGCAGTATTTT
D: -; J: TRBJ1-5; size: few; V: TRBV19; CDR3: CASSMISGNQPQHF; DNA: TGTGCCAGTAGTATGATAAGCGGGAATCAGCCCCAGCATTTT
D: TRBD1; J: TRBJ1-6; size: -; V: TRBV28; CDR3: CASSLGGQRNSPLHF; DNA: TGTGCCAGCAGTTTAGGGGGACAGCGGAATTCACCCCTCCACTTT
D: -; J: TRBJ1-3; size: -; V: TRBV6-5; CDR3: CASSPSVIAGNTIYF; DNA: TGTGCCAGCAGTCCGTCTGTGATAGCTGGAAACACCATATATTTT
D: -; J: TRBJ2-1; size: -; V: TRBV29-1; CDR3: CSVDRGANEQFF; DNA: TGCAGCGTTGACAGGGGAGCTAATGAGCAGTTCTTC
D: -; J: TRBJ1-5; size: -; V: TRBV29-1; CDR3: CSAKDGGNQPQHF; DNA: TGCAGCGCCAAGGACGGGGGCAATCAGCCCCAGCATTTT
D: -; J: TRBJ1-1; size: -; V: TRBV6-6; CDR3: CASSYSGGNTEAFF; DNA: TGTGCCAGCAGTTACTCGGGGGGTAACACTGAAGCTTTCTTT
D: TRBD1; J: TRBJ1-5; size: -; V: TRBV30; CDR3: CAWRGQGSGNQPQHF; DNA: TGTGCCTGGAGAGGACAGGGTAGTGGCAATCAGCCCCAGCATTTT
D: -; J: TRBJ1-1; size: -; V: TRBV5-5; CDR3: CASSLGRFPMNTEAFF; DNA: TGTGCCAGCAGCTTGGGAAGATTTCCCATGAACACTGAAGCTTTCTTT
D: -; J: TRBJ1-3; size: -; V: TRBV5-5; CDR3: CASSFAGQRSSGNTIYF; DNA: TGTGCCAGCAGCTTCGCAGGGCAAAGGAGCTCTGGAAACACCATATATTTT
D: -; J: TRBJ2-2; size: -; V: TRBV10-3; CDR3: CAISERRVDAGELFF; DNA: TGTGCCATCAGTGAGCGGCGGGTAGATGCCGGGGAGCTGTTTTTT
D: -; J: TRBJ2-7; size: -; V: TRBV6-1; CDR3: CASSELALQSYEQYF; DNA: TGTGCCAGCAGTGAACTGGCTTTACAATCCTACGAGCAGTACTTC
D: -; J: TRBJ1-1; size: -; V: TRBV13; CDR3: CASSLVRGVGAEAFF; DNA: TGTGCCAGCAGCTTAGTCCGGGGGGTCGGCGCTGAAGCTTTCTTT
D: -; J: TRBJ1-3; size: -; V: TRBV14; CDR3: CASSQRRAGNTIYF; DNA: TGTGCCAGCAGCCAACGCAGGGCTGGAAACACCATATATTTT
D: -; J: TRBJ2-7; size: -; V: TRBV27; CDR3: CASSLFTGPYEQYF; DNA: TGTGCCAGCAGTTTATTTACGGGGCCCTACGAGCAGTACTTC
D: -; J: TRBJ2-1; size: -; V: TRBV6-2/TRBV6-3; CDR3: CASSYSGYNEQFF; DNA: TGTGCCAGCAGTTACTCGGGCTACAATGAGCAGTTCTTC
D: -; J: TRBJ1-2; size: -; V: TRBV14; CDR3: CASSQVQNNYGYTF; DNA: TGTGCCAGCAGCCAAGTCCAGAATAACTATGGCTACACCTTC
D: TRBD1; J: TRBJ2-7; size: -; V: TRBV5-1; CDR3: CASSPDGQGGIYEQYF; DNA: TGCGCCAGCAGCCCCGACGGACAGGGGGGGATCTACGAGCAGTACTTC
D: TRBD1; J: TRBJ2-4; size: -; V: TRBV5-6; CDR3: CASSLATRDRGRIQYF; DNA: TGTGCCAGCAGCTTGGCAACCCGGGACAGGGGAAGAATCCAGTACTTC
D: -; J: TRBJ1-3; size: -; V: TRBV5-1; CDR3: CASSLGTEGNTIYF; DNA: TGCGCCAGCAGCCTAGGGACGGAGGGAAACACCATATATTTT
D: TRBD2; J: TRBJ2-7; size: -; V: TRBV28; CDR3: CASFGLASSYEQYF; DNA: TGTGCCAGCTTTGGACTAGCGAGCAGCTACGAGCAGTACTTC
D: -; J: TRBJ1-1; size: few; V: TRBV2; CDR3: CASSRLSMNTEAFF; DNA: TGTGCCAGCAGCAGGTTATCGATGAACACTGAAGCTTTCTTT
D: TRBD1; J: TRBJ1-2; size: -; V: TRBV5-1; CDR3: CASRPWTGAGSGYTF; DNA: TGCGCCAGCAGGCCCTGGACAGGGGCCGGCTCTGGCTACACCTTC
D: -; J: TRBJ2-7; size: -; V: TRBV18; CDR3: CASSPLGLYEQYF; DNA: TGTGCCAGCTCACCCCTCGGGCTCTACGAGCAGTACTTC
D: -; J: TRBJ2-7; size: -; V: TRBV19; CDR3: CASSTIARSEQYF; DNA: TGTGCCAGTAGTACGATAGCGAGGAGTGAGCAGTACTTC
D: -; J: TRBJ2-3; size: -; V: TRBV20-1; CDR3: CSVVPRDTQYF; DNA: TGCAGTGTTGTACCCCGAGATACGCAGTATTTT
D: TRBD2; J: TRBJ2-2; size: -; V: TRBV9; CDR3: CASSVDPSGRNTGELFF; DNA: TGTGCCAGCAGCGTGGACCCTAGCGGGAGGAACACCGGGGAGCTGTTTTTT
D: TRBD2; J: TRBJ2-1; size: -; V: TRBV2; CDR3: CASSVRGEGSNEQFF; DNA: TGTGCCAGCAGTGTCCGGGGGGAGGGCAGCAATGAGCAGTTCTTC